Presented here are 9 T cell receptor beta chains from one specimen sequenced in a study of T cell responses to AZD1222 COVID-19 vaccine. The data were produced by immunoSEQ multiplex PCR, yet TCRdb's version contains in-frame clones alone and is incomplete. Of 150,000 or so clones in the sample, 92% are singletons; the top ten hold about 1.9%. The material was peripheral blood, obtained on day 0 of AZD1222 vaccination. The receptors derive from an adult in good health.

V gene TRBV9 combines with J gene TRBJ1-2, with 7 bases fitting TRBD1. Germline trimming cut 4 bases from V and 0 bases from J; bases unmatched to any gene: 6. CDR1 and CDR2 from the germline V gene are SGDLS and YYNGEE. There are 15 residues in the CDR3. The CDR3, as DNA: TGTGCCAGCAGCAACCGGGACAGAGCTAACTATGGCTACACCTTC. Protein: CASSNRDRANYGYTF.

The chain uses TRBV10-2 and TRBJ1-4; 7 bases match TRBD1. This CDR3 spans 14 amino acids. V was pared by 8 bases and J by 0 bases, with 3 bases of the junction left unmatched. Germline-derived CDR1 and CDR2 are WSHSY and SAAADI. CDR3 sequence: CASRGQATNEKLFF. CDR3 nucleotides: TGCGCCAGCCGCGGACAGGCAACTAATGAAAAACTGTTTTTT.

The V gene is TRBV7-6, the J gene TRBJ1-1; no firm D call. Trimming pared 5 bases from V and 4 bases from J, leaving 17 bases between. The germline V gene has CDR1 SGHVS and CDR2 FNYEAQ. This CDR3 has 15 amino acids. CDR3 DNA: TGTGCCAGCAGCCCCGAACGGGTATGGGGCACTGAAGCTTTCTTT. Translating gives CASSPERVWGTEAFF. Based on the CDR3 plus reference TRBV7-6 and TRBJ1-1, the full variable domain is GAGVSQSPRYKVTKRGQDVALRCDPISGHVSLYWYRQALGQGPEFLTYFNYEAQQDKSGLPNDRFSAERPEGSISTLTIQRTEQRDSAMYRCASSPERVWGTEAFFGQGTRLTVV.

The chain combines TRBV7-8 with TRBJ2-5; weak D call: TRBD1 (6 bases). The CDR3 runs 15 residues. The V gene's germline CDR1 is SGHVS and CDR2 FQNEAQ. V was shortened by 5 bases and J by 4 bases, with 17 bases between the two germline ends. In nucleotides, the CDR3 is TGTGCCAGCAGCACACGACAGGACATTGTAGAGACCCAGTACTTC. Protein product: CASSTRQDIVETQYF.

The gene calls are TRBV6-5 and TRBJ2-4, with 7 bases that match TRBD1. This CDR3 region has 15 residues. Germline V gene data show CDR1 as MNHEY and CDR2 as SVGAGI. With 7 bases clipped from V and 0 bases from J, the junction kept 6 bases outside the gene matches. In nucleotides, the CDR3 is TGTGCCAGCAATCAAGGGGGCTTAGCCAAAAACATTCAGTACTTC. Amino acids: CASNQGGLAKNIQYF.

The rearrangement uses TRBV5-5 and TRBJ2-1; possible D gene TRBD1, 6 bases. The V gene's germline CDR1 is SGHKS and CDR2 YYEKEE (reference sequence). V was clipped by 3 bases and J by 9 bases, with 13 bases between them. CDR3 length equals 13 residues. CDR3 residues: CASSWGPPGEQFF. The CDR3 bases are TGTGCCAGCAGCTGGGGGCCCCCGGGTGAGCAGTTCTTC.

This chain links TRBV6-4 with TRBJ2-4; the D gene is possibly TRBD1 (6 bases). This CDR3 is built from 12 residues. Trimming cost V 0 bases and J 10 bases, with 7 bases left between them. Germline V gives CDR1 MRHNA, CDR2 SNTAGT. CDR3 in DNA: TGTGCCAGCAGTGACTCCAGGGGAATTCAGTACTTC. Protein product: CASSDSRGIQYF.

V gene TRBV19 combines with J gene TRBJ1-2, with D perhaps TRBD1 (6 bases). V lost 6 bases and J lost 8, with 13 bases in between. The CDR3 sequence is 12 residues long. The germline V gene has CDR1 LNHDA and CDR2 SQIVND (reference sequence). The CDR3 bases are TGTGCCAGTAGGGGGGGGCCTCGGGGCTACACCTTC. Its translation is CASRGGPRGYTF. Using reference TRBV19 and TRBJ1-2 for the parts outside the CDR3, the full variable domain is DGGITQSPKYLFRKEGQNVTLSCEQNLNHDAMYWYRQDPGQGLRLIYYSQIVNDFQKGDIAEGYSVSREKKESFPLTVTSAQKNPTAFYLCASRGGPRGYTFGSGTRLTVV.

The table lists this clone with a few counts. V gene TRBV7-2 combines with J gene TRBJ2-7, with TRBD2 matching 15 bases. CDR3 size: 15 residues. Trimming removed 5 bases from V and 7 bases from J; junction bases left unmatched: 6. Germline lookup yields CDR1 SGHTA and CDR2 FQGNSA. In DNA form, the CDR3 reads TGTGCCAGCAGCGTGGGACTAGCGGGGGGATTAGAGCAGTACTTC. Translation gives CASSVGLAGGLEQYF.